This T cell receptor (beta chain) was identified in a study of vaccination effects on CD4 cells after COVID-19. Study summary: Post-vaccine draws lagged the second dose by a median of 72 days. Study outcomes and limitations: Among infection- and vaccine-induced clones, marked clonal contraction occurred late after vaccination. The study dataset contains few convalescent patients and includes no early post-infection timepoints.

The table came from immunoSEQ multiplex PCR; TCRdb's copy has only in-frame clones and leaves some out. The table lists approximately 83,000 clones, around four fifths of them singletons. Viral peptide pools were used in the ViraFEST assay to expand antigen-specific CD4+ T cells, and sequencing came afterward. Subsequent to roughly 9 days of culture, CD4+ T cells were isolated. Vaccine administered to participants consisted of two doses of either BNT162b2 or mRNA-1273. In the vaccine recipients, nucleocapsid antibodies were negative and there was no prior SARS-CoV-2 infection. About this clone itself: Its antigen is as yet unknown.

Looked up from germline, CDR1 is SNHLY and CDR2 is FYNNEI. This CDR3 has 14 residues. Unmatched junction bases numbered 9, after V lost 8 bases and J lost 8 bases. This sample comprised CD4+ T cells from PBMCs cultured with HCoV-OC43 spike peptides, obtained after COVID-19 vaccination. As for subset: HCoV-OC43 spike overlapping peptide pool stimulation. The TCR sequence derives from a human donor who received a COVID-19 vaccine. J is TRBJ1-2 and V is TRBV2; 12 bases align to TRBD1. Here the CDR3 reads CASGTGGEVRGYTF. The CDR3 coding sequence is TGTGCCAGCGGGACAGGGGGCGAGGTTAGGGGCTACACCTTC.